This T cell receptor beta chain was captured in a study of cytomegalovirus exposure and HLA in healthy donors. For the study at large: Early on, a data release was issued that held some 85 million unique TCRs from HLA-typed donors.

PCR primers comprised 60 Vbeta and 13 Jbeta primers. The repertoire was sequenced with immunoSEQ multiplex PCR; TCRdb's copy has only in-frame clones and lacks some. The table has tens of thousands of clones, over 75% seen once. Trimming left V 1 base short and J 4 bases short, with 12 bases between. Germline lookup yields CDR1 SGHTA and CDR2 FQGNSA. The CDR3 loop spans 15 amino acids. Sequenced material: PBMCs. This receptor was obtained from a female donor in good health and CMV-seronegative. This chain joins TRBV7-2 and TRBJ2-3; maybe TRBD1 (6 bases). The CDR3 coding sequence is TGTGCCAGCAGCTTAGGGTGGGGGCAAGCAGATACGCAGTATTTT. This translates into CASSLGWGQADTQYF. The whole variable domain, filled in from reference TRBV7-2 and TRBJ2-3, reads GAGVSQSPSNKVTEKGKDVELRCDPISGHTALYWYRQSLGQGLEFLIYFQGNSAPDKSGLPSDRFSAERTGGSVSTLTIQRTQQEDSAVYLCASSLGWGQADTQYFGPGTRLTVL.